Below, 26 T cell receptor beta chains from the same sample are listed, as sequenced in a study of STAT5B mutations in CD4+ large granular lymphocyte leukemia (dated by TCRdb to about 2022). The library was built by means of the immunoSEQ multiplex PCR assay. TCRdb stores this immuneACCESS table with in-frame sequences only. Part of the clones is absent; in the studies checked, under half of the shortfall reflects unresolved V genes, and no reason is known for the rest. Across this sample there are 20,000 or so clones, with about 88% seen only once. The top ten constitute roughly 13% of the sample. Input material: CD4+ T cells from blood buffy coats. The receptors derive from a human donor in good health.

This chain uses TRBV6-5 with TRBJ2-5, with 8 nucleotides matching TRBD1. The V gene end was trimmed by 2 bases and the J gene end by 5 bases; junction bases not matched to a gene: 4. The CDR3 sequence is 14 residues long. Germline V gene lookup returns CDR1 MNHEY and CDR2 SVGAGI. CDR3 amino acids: CASSYQGAWETQYF. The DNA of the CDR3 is TGTGCCAGCAGTTACCAGGGGGCGTGGGAGACCCAGTACTTC.

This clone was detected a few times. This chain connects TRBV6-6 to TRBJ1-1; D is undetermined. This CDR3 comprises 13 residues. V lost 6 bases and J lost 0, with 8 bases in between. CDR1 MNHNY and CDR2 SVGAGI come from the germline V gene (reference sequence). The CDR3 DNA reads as TGTGCCAGCAGGCGAAACATGAACACTGAAGCTTTCTTT. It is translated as CASRRNMNTEAFF.

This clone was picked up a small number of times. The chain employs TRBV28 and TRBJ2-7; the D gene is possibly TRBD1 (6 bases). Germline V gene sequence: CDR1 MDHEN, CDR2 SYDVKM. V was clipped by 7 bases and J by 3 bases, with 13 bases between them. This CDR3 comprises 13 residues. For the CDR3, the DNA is TGTGCCAGCAATCTTCTACAGGGCTACGAGCAGTACTTC. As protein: CASNLLQGYEQYF. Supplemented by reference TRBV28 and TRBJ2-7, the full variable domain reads DVKVTQSSRYLVKRTGEKVFLECVQDMDHENMFWYRQDPGLGLRLIYFSYDVKMKEKGDIPEGYSVSREKKERFSLILESASTNQTSMYLCASNLLQGYEQYFGPGTRLTVT.

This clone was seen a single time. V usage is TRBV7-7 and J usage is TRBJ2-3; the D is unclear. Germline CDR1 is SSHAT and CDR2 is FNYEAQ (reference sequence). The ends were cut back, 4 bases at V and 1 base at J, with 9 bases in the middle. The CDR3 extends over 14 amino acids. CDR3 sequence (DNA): TGTGCCAGCAGCTCGAGCCTGGGCACAGATACGCAGTATTTT. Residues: CASSSSLGTDTQYF.

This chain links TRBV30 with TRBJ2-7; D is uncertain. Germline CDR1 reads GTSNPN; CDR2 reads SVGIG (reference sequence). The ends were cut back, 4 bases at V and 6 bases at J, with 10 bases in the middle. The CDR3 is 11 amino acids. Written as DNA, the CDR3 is TGTGCCTGGAACTCGTTAAGCGAGCAGTACTTC. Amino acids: CAWNSLSEQYF.

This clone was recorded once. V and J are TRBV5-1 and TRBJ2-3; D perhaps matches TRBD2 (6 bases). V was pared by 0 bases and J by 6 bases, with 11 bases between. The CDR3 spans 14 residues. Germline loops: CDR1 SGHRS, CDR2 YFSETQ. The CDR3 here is CASSLAGGSDTQYF. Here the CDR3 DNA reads TGCGCCAGCAGCTTGGCCGGAGGGTCGGATACGCAGTATTTT.

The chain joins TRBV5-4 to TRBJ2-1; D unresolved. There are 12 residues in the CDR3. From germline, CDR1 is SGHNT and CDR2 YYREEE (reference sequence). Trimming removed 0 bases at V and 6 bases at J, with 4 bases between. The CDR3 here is CASSLDGNEQFF. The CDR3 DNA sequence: TGTGCCAGCAGCTTGGATGGCAATGAGCAGTTCTTC. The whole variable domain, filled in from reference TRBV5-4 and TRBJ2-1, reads ETGVTQSPTHLIKTRGQQVTLRCSSQSGHNTVSWYQQALGQGPQFIFQYYREEENGRGNFPPRFSGLQFPNYSSELNVNALELDDSALYLCASSLDGNEQFFGPGTRLTVL.

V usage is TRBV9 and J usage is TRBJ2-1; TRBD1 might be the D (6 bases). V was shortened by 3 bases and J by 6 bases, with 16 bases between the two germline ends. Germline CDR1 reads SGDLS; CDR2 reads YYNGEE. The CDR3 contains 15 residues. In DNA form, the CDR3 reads TGTGCCAGCAGCGACCCAGGGGTACCCTCCAATGAGCAGTTCTTC. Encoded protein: CASSDPGVPSNEQFF. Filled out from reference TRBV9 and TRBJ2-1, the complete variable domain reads DSGVTQTPKHLITATGQRVTLRCSPRSGDLSVYWYQQSLDQGLQFLIQYYNGEERAKGNILERFSAQQFPDLHSELNLSSLELGDSALYFCASSDPGVPSNEQFFGPGTRLTVL.

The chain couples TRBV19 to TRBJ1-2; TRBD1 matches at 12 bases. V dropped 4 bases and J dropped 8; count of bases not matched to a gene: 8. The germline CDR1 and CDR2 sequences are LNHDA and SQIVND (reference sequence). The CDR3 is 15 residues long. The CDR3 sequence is CASSNRDRGLTGYTF. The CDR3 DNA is TGTGCCAGTAGTAACCGGGACAGGGGGCTAACGGGCTACACCTTC.

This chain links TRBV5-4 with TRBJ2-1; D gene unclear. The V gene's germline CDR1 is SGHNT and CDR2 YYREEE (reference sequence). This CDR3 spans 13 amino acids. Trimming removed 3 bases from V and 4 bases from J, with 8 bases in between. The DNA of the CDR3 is TGTGCCAGCAGCTCAGACGTTTACAATGAGCAGTTCTTC. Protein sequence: CASSSDVYNEQFF.

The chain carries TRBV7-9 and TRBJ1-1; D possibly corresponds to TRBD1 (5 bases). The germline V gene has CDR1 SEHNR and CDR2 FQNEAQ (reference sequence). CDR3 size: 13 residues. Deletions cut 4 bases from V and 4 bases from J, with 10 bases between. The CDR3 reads CASSYTGGTEAFF. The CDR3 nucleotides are TGTGCCAGCAGCTATACTGGGGGCACTGAAGCTTTCTTT.

CDR3 residues: CAWGKGADTQYF. The CDR3 DNA reads TGTGCCTGGGGAAAGGGGGCAGATACGCAGTATTTT. V usage is TRBV30 and J usage is TRBJ2-3, with D possibly being TRBD1 (6 bases). The length of the CDR3 is 12 residues. The V end was cut by 5 bases, the J end by 4 bases, with 10 bases between. Germline CDR1 is GTSNPN and CDR2 is SVGIG (reference sequence).

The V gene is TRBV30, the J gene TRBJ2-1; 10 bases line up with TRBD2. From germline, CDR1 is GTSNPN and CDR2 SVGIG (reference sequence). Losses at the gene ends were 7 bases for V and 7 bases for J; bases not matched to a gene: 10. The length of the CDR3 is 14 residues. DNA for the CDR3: TGTGCCTTTGCGGGAGCGGGAGGGCGAAATGAGCAGTTCTTC. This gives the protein CAFAGAGGRNEQFF.

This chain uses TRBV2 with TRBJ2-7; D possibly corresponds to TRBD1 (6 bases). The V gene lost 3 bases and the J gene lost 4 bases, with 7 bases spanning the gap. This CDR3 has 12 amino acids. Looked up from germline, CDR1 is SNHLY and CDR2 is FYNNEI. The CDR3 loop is CASSERGYEQYF. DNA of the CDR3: TGTGCCAGCAGTGAGAGGGGGTACGAGCAGTACTTC. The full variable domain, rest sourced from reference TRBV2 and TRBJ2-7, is EPEVTQTPSHQVTQMGQEVILRCVPISNHLYFYWYRQILGQKVEFLVSFYNNEISEKSEIFDDQFSVERPDGSNFTLKIRSTKLEDSAMYFCASSERGYEQYFGPGTRLTVT.

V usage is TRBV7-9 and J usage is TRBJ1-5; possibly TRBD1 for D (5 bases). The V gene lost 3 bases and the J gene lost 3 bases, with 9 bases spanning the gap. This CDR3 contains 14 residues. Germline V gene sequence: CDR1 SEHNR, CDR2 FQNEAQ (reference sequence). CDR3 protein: CASSFEGYNQPQHF. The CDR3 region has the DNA TGTGCCAGCAGCTTTGAGGGGTACAATCAGCCCCAGCATTTT. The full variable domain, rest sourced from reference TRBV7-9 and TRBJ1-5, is DTGVSQNPRHKITKRGQNVTFRCDPISEHNRLYWYRQTLGQGPEFLTYFQNEAQLEKSRLLSDRFSAERPKGSFSTLEIQRTEQGDSAMYLCASSFEGYNQPQHFGDGTRLSIL.

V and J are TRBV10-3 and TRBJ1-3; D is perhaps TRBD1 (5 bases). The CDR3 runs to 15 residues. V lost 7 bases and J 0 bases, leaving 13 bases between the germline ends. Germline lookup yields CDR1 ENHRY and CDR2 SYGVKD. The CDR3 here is CAIKRTGSSGNTIYF. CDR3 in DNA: TGTGCCATCAAGAGAACAGGAAGCTCTGGAAACACCATATATTTT.

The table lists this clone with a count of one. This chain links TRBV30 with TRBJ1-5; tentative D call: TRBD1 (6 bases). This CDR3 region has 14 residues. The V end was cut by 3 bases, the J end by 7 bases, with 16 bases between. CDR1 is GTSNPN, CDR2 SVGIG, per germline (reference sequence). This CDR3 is CAWSEGGRRQPQHF. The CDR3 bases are TGTGCCTGGAGCGAGGGGGGGCGCAGACAGCCCCAGCATTTT. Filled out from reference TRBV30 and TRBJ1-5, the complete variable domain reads SQTIHQWPATLVQPVGSPLSLECTVEGTSNPNLYWYRQAAGRGLQLLFYSVGIGQISSEVPQNLSASRPQDRQFILSSKKLLLSDSGFYLCAWSEGGRRQPQHFGDGTRLSIL.

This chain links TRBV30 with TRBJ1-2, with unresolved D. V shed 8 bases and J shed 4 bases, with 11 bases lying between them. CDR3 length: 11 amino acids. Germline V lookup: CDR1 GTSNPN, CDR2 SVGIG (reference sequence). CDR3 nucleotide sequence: TGTGCCACGAGGCCTTCCTATGGCTACACCTTC. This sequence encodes CATRPSYGYTF.

CDR3 sequence reads: CASSPYPFGSSGSNEQFF. The CDR3 coding sequence is TGTGCCAGCTCACCATATCCCTTCGGGTCTAGCGGGAGTAATGAGCAGTTCTTC. The rearrangement uses TRBV18 and TRBJ2-1; 10 nucleotides agree with TRBD2. The junction had 14 bases not matched to a gene; V was cut back by 2 bases and J by 7 bases. Germline V gives CDR1 KGHSH, CDR2 LQKENI. The CDR3 totals 18 residues.

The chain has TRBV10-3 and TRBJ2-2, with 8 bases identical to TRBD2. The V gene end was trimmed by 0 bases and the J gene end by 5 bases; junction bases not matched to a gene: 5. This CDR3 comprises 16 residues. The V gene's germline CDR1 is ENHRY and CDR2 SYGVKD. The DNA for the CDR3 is TGTGCCATCAGTGAGTCGAGCGGGAGAGTGACCGGGGAGCTGTTTTTT. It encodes CAISESSGRVTGELFF.

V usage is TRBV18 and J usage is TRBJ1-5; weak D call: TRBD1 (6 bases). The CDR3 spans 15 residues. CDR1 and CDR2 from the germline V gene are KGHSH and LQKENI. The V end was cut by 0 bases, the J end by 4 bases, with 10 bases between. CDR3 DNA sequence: TGTGCCAGCTCACCACCGGGGGCGGGTAATCAGCCCCAGCATTTT. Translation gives CASSPPGAGNQPQHF.

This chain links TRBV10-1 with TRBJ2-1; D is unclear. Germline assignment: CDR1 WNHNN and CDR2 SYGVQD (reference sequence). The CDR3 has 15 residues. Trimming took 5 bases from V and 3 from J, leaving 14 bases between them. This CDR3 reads CASSTNKGLYNEQFF. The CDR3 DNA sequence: TGCGCCAGCAGTACCAACAAGGGCCTCTACAATGAGCAGTTCTTC.

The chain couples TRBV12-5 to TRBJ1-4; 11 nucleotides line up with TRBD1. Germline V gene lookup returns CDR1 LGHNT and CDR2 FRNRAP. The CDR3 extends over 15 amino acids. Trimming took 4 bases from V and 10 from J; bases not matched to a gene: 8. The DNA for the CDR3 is TGTGCTAGTGGTTCCCGCACCGGGACAGGGGGAAAACTGTTTTTT. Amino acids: CASGSRTGTGGKLFF.

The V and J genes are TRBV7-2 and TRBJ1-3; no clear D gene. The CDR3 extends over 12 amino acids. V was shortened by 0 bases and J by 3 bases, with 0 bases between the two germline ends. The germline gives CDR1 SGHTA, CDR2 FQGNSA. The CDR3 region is CASSLAGNTIYF. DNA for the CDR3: TGTGCCAGCAGCTTAGCTGGAAACACCATATATTTT.

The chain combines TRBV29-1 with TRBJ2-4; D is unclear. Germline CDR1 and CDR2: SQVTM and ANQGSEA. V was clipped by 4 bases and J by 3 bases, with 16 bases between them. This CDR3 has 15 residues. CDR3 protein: CSVGVERTFKNIQYF. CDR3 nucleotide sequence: TGCAGCGTTGGGGTGGAACGAACCTTCAAAAACATTCAGTACTTC.

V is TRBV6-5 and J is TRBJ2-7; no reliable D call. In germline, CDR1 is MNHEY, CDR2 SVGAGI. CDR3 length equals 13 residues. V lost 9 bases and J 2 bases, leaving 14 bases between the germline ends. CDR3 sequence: CASSTAVAYEQYF. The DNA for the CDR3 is TGTGCCAGTTCAACGGCGGTAGCCTACGAGCAGTACTTC.